The rows below give T cell receptor beta chains drawn from one sample of a study of human T cells and chemical hapten exposure. Using its own MiXCR run on the RACE reads, TCRdb lists one record per CDR3 protein. The sample contains roughly 64,000 distinct CDR3 sequences, roughly 11% of which appear only once. The starting material was whole blood, obtained in connection with sensitization to the hapten diphenylcyclopropenone (DPC). The origin of the receptors is a woman in her 30s with alopecia areata. Some clones in this sample may be carry-over from other donors' samples. CDR3s include the opening cysteine and the closing phenylalanine or tryptophan. A D gene is named only where the DNA matches it firmly. Clone sizes are given selectively: once, few, many, or a class where the clone is expanded.

clone size: -
D gene: -
V gene: TRBV11-3
J gene: TRBJ2-2
CDR3 DNA: TGTGCCAGCAGCCGGGAACTTAACACCGGGGAGCTGTTTTTT
CDR3 protein: CASSRELNTGELFF

clone size: few
D gene: TRBD1
V gene: TRBV2
J gene: TRBJ1-5
CDR3 DNA: TGTGCCAGCAGTGGGTTATATACAGGGGGCGATCAGCCCCAGCATTTT
CDR3 protein: CASSGLYTGGDQPQHF

clone size: -
D gene: TRBD1
V gene: TRBV15
J gene: TRBJ1-1
CDR3 DNA: TGTGCCACCAGCAGTGCCGGGACAGGGGGCCCTGAAGCTTTCTTT
CDR3 protein: CATSSAGTGGPEAFF

clone size: many
D gene: TRBD2
V gene: TRBV7-2
J gene: TRBJ2-5
CDR3 DNA: TGTGCCAGCAGCTTAGATTCAGGACTAGCGGGAGGGTTAAAGACCCAGTACTTC
CDR3 protein: CASSLDSGLAGGLKTQYF

clone size: few
D gene: TRBD2
V gene: TRBV7-9
J gene: TRBJ2-1
CDR3 DNA: TGTGCCAGCAGCCACCGTAGCGGGAGGGCCAGGGATGAGCAGTTCTTC
CDR3 protein: CASSHRSGRARDEQFF

clone size: few
D gene: -
V gene: TRBV12-3/TRBV12-4
J gene: TRBJ1-1
CDR3 DNA: TGTGCCAGCAGTTTATTGGAGTCCACTGAAGCTTTCTTT
CDR3 protein: CASSLLESTEAFF

clone size: -
D gene: TRBD1
V gene: TRBV20-1
J gene: TRBJ1-2
CDR3 DNA: TGCAGTGCGACCGGGACAGCCCGCTATGGCTACACCTTC
CDR3 protein: CSATGTARYGYTF

clone size: -
D gene: TRBD1
V gene: TRBV6-6
J gene: TRBJ2-3
CDR3 DNA: TGTGCCAGCAGCACCACAGGGGGTACAGATACGCAGTATTTT
CDR3 protein: CASSTTGGTDTQYF

clone size: -
D gene: -
V gene: TRBV4-1
J gene: TRBJ2-3
CDR3 DNA: TGCGCCAGCAGCCTTAAGCAGCAGAGCCGAGTAGATACGCAGTATTTT
CDR3 protein: CASSLKQQSRVDTQYF

clone size: -
D gene: TRBD1
V gene: TRBV28
J gene: TRBJ1-4
CDR3 DNA: TGTGCCAGCCGGACAGGGGTTGAAAAACTGTTTTTT
CDR3 protein: CASRTGVEKLFF

clone size: few
D gene: TRBD1
V gene: TRBV2
J gene: TRBJ1-5
CDR3 DNA: TGTGCCAGCAGCCGACAGGGTACCAATCAGCCCCAGCATTTT
CDR3 protein: CASSRQGTNQPQHF

clone size: -
D gene: -
V gene: TRBV7-2
J gene: TRBJ1-6
CDR3 DNA: TGTGCCAGCAGCCCGAGAAGAGGTGGTTCACCCCTCCACTTT
CDR3 protein: CASSPRRGGSPLHF

clone size: many
D gene: -
V gene: TRBV7-2
J gene: TRBJ1-4
CDR3 DNA: TGTGCCAGCAGCTTAATTAAGGCAGGGGTAGAAAAACTGTTTTTT
CDR3 protein: CASSLIKAGVEKLFF

clone size: many
D gene: -
V gene: TRBV10-3
J gene: TRBJ1-1
CDR3 DNA: TGTGCCATAAAGCTCACAGGGAACACTGAAGCTTTCTTT
CDR3 protein: CAIKLTGNTEAFF

clone size: many
D gene: -
V gene: TRBV7-9
J gene: TRBJ1-1
CDR3 DNA: TGTGCCAGCAGCTACCAGGGGATAGGGACTGAAGCTTTCTTT
CDR3 protein: CASSYQGIGTEAFF

clone size: many
D gene: -
V gene: TRBV29-1
J gene: TRBJ2-4
CDR3 DNA: TGCAGCGTTGTTGACAGGAAGGCCAAAAACATTCAGTACTTC
CDR3 protein: CSVVDRKAKNIQYF

clone size: few
D gene: -
V gene: TRBV25-1
J gene: TRBJ1-6
CDR3 DNA: TGTGCCAGCAGTGTTCTAGGGACGGGTGGACCCCTCCACTTT
CDR3 protein: CASSVLGTGGPLHF

clone size: few
D gene: -
V gene: TRBV7-2
J gene: TRBJ2-1
CDR3 DNA: TGTGCCAGCAGCTTAGGCCAGGGGTTACAGTTCTTC
CDR3 protein: CASSLGQGLQFF

clone size: once
D gene: TRBD2
V gene: TRBV18
J gene: TRBJ2-7
CDR3 DNA: TGTGCCAGCTCACCCCCTGCGGGAGGGCCAGGAGAGCAGTACTTC
CDR3 protein: CASSPPAGGPGEQYF

clone size: many
D gene: TRBD1
V gene: TRBV20-1
J gene: TRBJ2-7
CDR3 DNA: TGCAGTGCTAGGGAACGGACAGGGGCTTCGTGGGAGCAGTACTTC
CDR3 protein: CSARERTGASWEQYF

clone size: -
D gene: -
V gene: TRBV7-2
J gene: TRBJ2-1
CDR3 DNA: TGTGCCAGCAGCTTAGATCTCCCCTATGAGCAGTTCTTC
CDR3 protein: CASSLDLPYEQFF

clone size: few
D gene: -
V gene: TRBV20-1
J gene: TRBJ1-1
CDR3 DNA: TGCAGTGCTAGAGATTTACAGGCGGGGAACACTGAAGCTTTCTTT
CDR3 protein: CSARDLQAGNTEAFF

clone size: few
D gene: TRBD2
V gene: TRBV10-3
J gene: TRBJ2-7
CDR3 DNA: TGTGCCATCAGTCGGACTAGCGGGGGTCAGTACTTC
CDR3 protein: CAISRTSGGQYF

clone size: many
D gene: -
V gene: TRBV7-9
J gene: TRBJ1-3
CDR3 DNA: TGTGCCAGCAGCTTCGTGACCGAGAGCTCCATATATTTT
CDR3 protein: CASSFVTESSIYF

clone size: many
D gene: -
V gene: TRBV29-1
J gene: TRBJ2-1
CDR3 DNA: TGCAGCACACGTTTAGGGGCGGGCAATGAGCAGTTCTTC
CDR3 protein: CSTRLGAGNEQFF

clone size: -
D gene: TRBD2
V gene: TRBV5-6
J gene: TRBJ2-7
CDR3 DNA: TGTGCCAGCAGCCCGCCGACTAGCGGGGGACTCTCGCAGTACTTC
CDR3 protein: CASSPPTSGGLSQYF

clone size: few
D gene: TRBD1
V gene: TRBV29-1
J gene: TRBJ2-5
CDR3 DNA: TGCAGCGTCTCCGGACAGGGTCGAGGAGAGACCCAGTACTTC
CDR3 protein: CSVSGQGRGETQYF

clone size: -
D gene: TRBD2
V gene: TRBV4-3
J gene: TRBJ2-1
CDR3 DNA: TGCGCCAGCAGCCAAGGGCCTAGCGGGAATGAGCAGTTCTTC
CDR3 protein: CASSQGPSGNEQFF

clone size: -
D gene: -
V gene: TRBV12-3/TRBV12-4
J gene: TRBJ2-7
CDR3 DNA: TGTGCCAGCAGTTTTTTGGGGGGTTACGAGCAGTACTTC
CDR3 protein: CASSFLGGYEQYF

clone size: -
D gene: -
V gene: TRBV30
J gene: TRBJ2-3
CDR3 DNA: TGTGCCTGGAGTGTAGGTGGGACCACAGATACGCAGTATTTT
CDR3 protein: CAWSVGGTTDTQYF

clone size: many
D gene: -
V gene: TRBV18
J gene: TRBJ2-5
CDR3 DNA: TGTGCCAGCTCACCACGGCAGGGCCAAGAGACCCAGTACTTC
CDR3 protein: CASSPRQGQETQYF

clone size: few
D gene: -
V gene: TRBV30
J gene: TRBJ1-1
CDR3 DNA: TGTGCCTGGACCCATCGGGGTTCCGGAACCTCTGAAGCTTTCTTT
CDR3 protein: CAWTHRGSGTSEAFF

clone size: few
D gene: TRBD1
V gene: TRBV5-1
J gene: TRBJ1-1
CDR3 DNA: TGCGCCAGCAGCCTTCACGAGACAGGGATCCTCCCTTTAGGAGCTTTCTTT
CDR3 protein: CASSLHETGILPLGAFF

clone size: few
D gene: -
V gene: TRBV27
J gene: TRBJ1-5
CDR3 DNA: TGTGCCAGCAGTCCCCGTGGTAGGGGCGGCAATCAGCCCCAGCATTTT
CDR3 protein: CASSPRGRGGNQPQHF

clone size: -
D gene: -
V gene: TRBV4-1
J gene: TRBJ2-1
CDR3 DNA: TGCGCCAGCAGCCAAGTAATCGATGACAATGAGCAGTTCTTC
CDR3 protein: CASSQVIDDNEQFF

clone size: -
D gene: -
V gene: TRBV4-3
J gene: TRBJ1-1
CDR3 DNA: TGCGCCAGCAGCCAAGATCCAGGGTTGAACACTGAAGCTTTCTTT
CDR3 protein: CASSQDPGLNTEAFF

clone size: -
D gene: -
V gene: TRBV3-1
J gene: TRBJ1-1
CDR3 DNA: TGTGCCAGCAGCCAGGCTACCGGGATTAGCACTGAAGCTTTCTTT
CDR3 protein: CASSQATGISTEAFF

clone size: few
D gene: -
V gene: TRBV4-2
J gene: TRBJ2-1
CDR3 DNA: TGTGCCAGCAGCCAGGGCGCGGGAAAAATCACCTACAATGAGCAGTTCTTC
CDR3 protein: CASSQGAGKITYNEQFF

clone size: -
D gene: TRBD2
V gene: TRBV29-1
J gene: TRBJ2-3
CDR3 DNA: TGCAGCGTTGAGACTAGCGGGGCCACAGATACGCAGTATTTT
CDR3 protein: CSVETSGATDTQYF

clone size: many
D gene: -
V gene: TRBV5-4
J gene: TRBJ1-2
CDR3 DNA: TGTGCCAGCAGCGGGGGGAGTTCCCCCGCGGGCTACACCTTC
CDR3 protein: CASSGGSSPAGYTF

clone size: -
D gene: -
V gene: TRBV28
J gene: TRBJ2-7
CDR3 DNA: TGTGCCAGCAGTTGGGGAAGGGAGCAGTACTTC
CDR3 protein: CASSWGREQYF

clone size: -
D gene: TRBD1
V gene: TRBV27
J gene: TRBJ1-2
CDR3 DNA: TGTGCCAGCAGTTTAAAGGGGGCCTATGGCTACACCTTC
CDR3 protein: CASSLKGAYGYTF

clone size: many
D gene: -
V gene: TRBV14
J gene: TRBJ2-7
CDR3 DNA: TGTGCCAGCAGCCAAGTAACAGCCTACGAGCAGTACTTC
CDR3 protein: CASSQVTAYEQYF

clone size: -
D gene: -
V gene: TRBV9
J gene: TRBJ2-5
CDR3 DNA: TGTGCCAGCAGTGCCGACAGACAAGAGACCCAGTACTTC
CDR3 protein: CASSADRQETQYF

clone size: many
D gene: -
V gene: TRBV6-5
J gene: TRBJ2-2
CDR3 DNA: TGTGCCAGCAGCAGACTAGAAACCGGGGAGCTGTTTTTT
CDR3 protein: CASSRLETGELFF

clone size: many
D gene: TRBD1
V gene: TRBV6-5
J gene: TRBJ2-3
CDR3 DNA: TGTGCCAGCAGAGGGACAGGGGGCAAATATACGCAGTATTTT
CDR3 protein: CASRGTGGKYTQYF

clone size: -
D gene: TRBD1
V gene: TRBV19
J gene: TRBJ1-1
CDR3 DNA: TGTGCCAGTAGTAGCCAAACAGGGGTCCCTGAAGCTTTCTTT
CDR3 protein: CASSSQTGVPEAFF

clone size: few
D gene: -
V gene: TRBV20-1
J gene: TRBJ2-3
CDR3 DNA: TGCAGTGCCGCGGGGTCTGGCACAGATACGCAGTATTTT
CDR3 protein: CSAAGSGTDTQYF

clone size: many
D gene: -
V gene: TRBV7-6
J gene: TRBJ1-5
CDR3 DNA: TGTGCCAGCAGCGCACCTCTTAGACAGCTTAATCAGCCCCAGCATTTT
CDR3 protein: CASSAPLRQLNQPQHF

clone size: few
D gene: TRBD1
V gene: TRBV5-1
J gene: TRBJ2-7
CDR3 DNA: TGCGCCAGCAGCTCGTGGGACAGGGGCTCCTACGAGCAGTACTTC
CDR3 protein: CASSSWDRGSYEQYF

clone size: few
D gene: TRBD1
V gene: TRBV10-3
J gene: TRBJ2-7
CDR3 DNA: TGTGCCATCAGTGAGTTGCGTCCCGGGACAGGCGAGCAGTACTTC
CDR3 protein: CAISELRPGTGEQYF

clone size: -
D gene: -
V gene: TRBV9
J gene: TRBJ2-1
CDR3 DNA: TGTGCCAGCAGCCCCCGGTTTTCGGGATACAATGAGCAGTTCTTC
CDR3 protein: CASSPRFSGYNEQFF

clone size: many
D gene: -
V gene: TRBV18
J gene: TRBJ2-5
CDR3 DNA: TGTGCCAGCTCACCACCTTCAGGGACCCAAGAGACCCAGTACTTC
CDR3 protein: CASSPPSGTQETQYF

clone size: many
D gene: -
V gene: TRBV6-4
J gene: TRBJ2-3
CDR3 DNA: TGTGCCAGCAGTGACTGGGCAGGGGAGGATACGCAGTATTTT
CDR3 protein: CASSDWAGEDTQYF

clone size: few
D gene: -
V gene: TRBV18
J gene: TRBJ1-4
CDR3 DNA: TGTGCCAGCTCACCACAGGATATATCAACTAATGAAAAACTGTTTTTT
CDR3 protein: CASSPQDISTNEKLFF

clone size: many
D gene: -
V gene: TRBV12-3/TRBV12-4
J gene: TRBJ2-3
CDR3 DNA: TGTGCCAGCAGCCCCTACCCTAGCACAGATACGCAGTATTTT
CDR3 protein: CASSPYPSTDTQYF

clone size: medium-sized
D gene: -
V gene: TRBV19
J gene: TRBJ1-5
CDR3 DNA: TGTGCCAGCACGCGGACAGCGAATAGCAATCAGCCCCAGCATTTT
CDR3 protein: CASTRTANSNQPQHF

clone size: few
D gene: -
V gene: TRBV4-3
J gene: TRBJ2-7
CDR3 DNA: TGCGCCAGCAGCCAAGATAATTACTCCGGCTACGAGCAGTACTTC
CDR3 protein: CASSQDNYSGYEQYF

clone size: few
D gene: TRBD1
V gene: TRBV5-1
J gene: TRBJ2-1
CDR3 DNA: TGCGCCAGCAGCTTGGAGGGACAGGATTACAATGAGCAGTTCTTC
CDR3 protein: CASSLEGQDYNEQFF

clone size: few
D gene: -
V gene: TRBV7-9
J gene: TRBJ2-2
CDR3 DNA: TGTGCCAGCAGCCCCGACGGCTACACCGGGGAGCTGTTTTTT
CDR3 protein: CASSPDGYTGELFF